A selection of T cell receptor beta chains follows, all from one sample in a study of blood T cell repertoires in COVID-19. Profiling relied on immunoSEQ multiplex PCR, and the TCRdb table lists in-frame clones only, not all of them. The data contain about 90,000 clones, roughly 90% of them singletons. Sequenced: peripheral blood. These receptors originate from a middle-aged man with COVID-19, enrolled during active disease. The CDR3 runs from the conserved cysteine through the conserved F or W. The D gene is left open where the match is weak. Only part of the rows carry a size: once, few, many, or a class if the clone is expanded.

TRBV30	13	TRBD2	-	TRBJ2-7	CAWSPGGSYEQYF	TGTGCCTGGTCCCCGGGAGGCTCCTACGAGCAGTACTTC
TRBV7-8	18	-	-	TRBJ2-3	CASSFDPARARYTDTQYF	TGTGCCAGCAGCTTCGACCCCGCTCGAGCGAGGTACACAGATACGCAGTATTTT
TRBV5-6	12	-	-	TRBJ2-3	CASSPKWDTQYF	TGTGCCAGCAGCCCTAAGTGGGATACGCAGTATTTT
TRBV6-2/TRBV6-3	14	-	-	TRBJ2-2	CASSYRRYTGELFF	TGTGCCAGCAGTTATCGCAGATACACCGGGGAGCTGTTTTTT
TRBV5-1	15	-	-	TRBJ1-1	CASSLAALQDTEAFF	TGCGCCAGCAGCTTGGCCGCTCTTCAGGACACTGAAGCTTTCTTT
TRBV9	14	-	-	TRBJ1-4	CASSVRVEGEKLFF	TGTGCCAGCAGCGTCAGGGTGGAAGGTGAAAAACTGTTTTTT
TRBV18	13	TRBD2	-	TRBJ2-1	CASSPRREGEQFF	TGTGCCAGCTCACCGAGGAGGGAGGGCGAGCAGTTCTTC
TRBV19	15	-	-	TRBJ1-5	CASSAAGRGNQPQHF	TGTGCCAGTAGTGCAGCGGGACGGGGGAATCAGCCCCAGCATTTT
TRBV10-2	14	-	-	TRBJ2-7	CASSERVAAYEQYF	TGCGCCAGCAGTGAGAGAGTAGCGGCCTACGAGCAGTACTTC
TRBV29-1	13	-	-	TRBJ2-7	CSVSSGTLGEQYF	TGCAGCGTCTCCAGCGGTACCTTAGGAGAGCAGTACTTC
TRBV2	14	TRBD1	-	TRBJ1-2	CASSEGTGVFGYTF	TGTGCCAGCAGTGAAGGGACAGGGGTGTTTGGCTACACCTTC
TRBV19	12	-	once	TRBJ1-5	CASREGGKPQHF	TGTGCCAGTCGAGAGGGGGGGAAGCCCCAGCATTTT
TRBV7-3	15	TRBD1	-	TRBJ2-3	CASSLTRGSTDTQYF	TGTGCCAGCAGCTTAACCAGGGGGAGCACAGATACGCAGTATTTT
TRBV21-1	18	-	-	TRBJ2-3	CASSKGPAGGLVVDTQYF	TGTGCCAGCAGCAAAGGCCCAGCGGGGGGGTTAGTGGTGGATACGCAGTATTTT
TRBV29-1	15	-	-	TRBJ2-1	CSVEVDRSSYNEQFF	TGCAGCGTTGAAGTAGACCGGAGCTCCTACAATGAGCAGTTCTTC